Given below is one T cell receptor (beta chain) in context. Antigen: not known. Sequencing used immunoSEQ multiplex PCR; TCRdb keeps in-frame clones, though not all of them. The sample has tens of thousands of clones, around nine tenths seen once. The entry originates in a study of cytomegalovirus exposure and HLA in healthy donors. Germline trimming cut 4 bases from V and 5 bases from J; bases unmatched to any gene: 7. The germline gives CDR1 SGHRS, CDR2 YFSETQ. CDR3 length equals 15 residues. Findings and limits, study-wide: It was 164 TCR beta chains that were listed as cytomegalovirus-associated. It was reported that the classifier diagnosed cytomegalovirus status with high specificity and sensitivity in both the original and validation cohorts. Rare TCR sequences dominated, though some public TCRs recurred in many donors.

Among the roughly 110 subjects of the validation cohort, separate from the roughly 700-subject first cohort, were the donors. The sequenced sample was PBMCs. V and J are TRBV5-1 and TRBJ2-1; 9 bases line up with TRBD1. The sequence was obtained from a man between 18 and 29 years old in good health and CMV-seronegative. CDR3 in DNA: TGCGCCAGCAGCCCAGGGACAGGGAATCACAATGAGCAGTTCTTC. Translating it yields CASSPGTGNHNEQFF.